This entry lists 28 T cell receptor beta chains sequenced from one sample in a study of beta chain features in type 1 diabetes. The study reverse transcribed the entire isolated RNA, so it sequenced expressed TCRB transcripts. Libraries were prepared by immunoSEQ multiplex PCR; TCRdb keeps only in-frame clonotypes and omits some of them. The table has some 230,000 clones, over 8.5% seen once. Material: naive CD4+ T cells from blood. The receptors originated from a young woman in good health.

The rearrangement joins TRBV5-1 to TRBJ1-1; D remains ambiguous. Trimming removed 0 bases from V and 4 bases from J, with 16 bases in between. The CDR3 consists of 16 residues. Per the germline V gene, CDR1 is SGHRS and CDR2 is YFSETQ. Written as DNA, the CDR3 is TGCGCCAGCAGCTTGGCCGGTTCCAGCGGCGTCACTGAAGCTTTCTTT. It encodes CASSLAGSSGVTEAFF.

This clone came up many times. The chain combines TRBV2 with TRBJ2-1; unclear D gene. Trimming left V 6 bases short and J 1 base short, with 4 bases between. The CDR3 consists of 12 residues. The germline CDR1 and CDR2 sequences are SNHLY and FYNNEI. The CDR3 loop reads CASRYSYNEQFF. The CDR3 nucleotides are TGTGCCAGCAGGTATTCCTACAATGAGCAGTTCTTC.

This clone was counted only a few times. This chain uses TRBV6-5 with TRBJ2-7; a possible D gene is TRBD2 (6 bases). CDR3 length: 12 residues. Germline CDR1 reads MNHEY; CDR2 reads SVGAGI. Trimming pared 11 bases from V and 3 bases from J, leaving 14 bases between. The CDR3 region has the DNA TGTGCCGGCCTCGGGGGTGACTACGAGCAGTACTTC. It is translated as CAGLGGDYEQYF.

Only a few counts were recorded for this clone. J is TRBJ2-1 and V is TRBV2; 8 nucleotides line up with TRBD2. Germline CDR1 and CDR2: SNHLY and FYNNEI. The CDR3 is 13 amino acids. The V gene end was trimmed by 6 bases and the J gene end by 9 bases; junction bases not matched to a gene: 7. The CDR3 loop reads CASSTSGGGEQFF. As DNA, the CDR3 is TGTGCCAGCAGCACTAGCGGCGGGGGTGAGCAGTTCTTC.

This clone was seen a few times. V usage is TRBV5-1 and J usage is TRBJ2-1, with D possibly TRBD1 on 5 matching bases. Germline CDR1 and CDR2: SGHRS and YFSETQ. The CDR3 is made up of 15 amino acids. Trimming removed 1 base at V and 9 bases at J, with 17 bases between. This chain's CDR3 is CASSLQGAPRLEQFF. The CDR3 coding sequence is TGCGCCAGCAGCTTGCAGGGTGCACCCCGGCTTGAGCAGTTCTTC.

This clone has just a few counts. The V gene is TRBV6-8, the J gene TRBJ2-3, with D uncertain. The V end lost 1 base, the J end lost 4 bases, and 9 bases lay between the germline ends. This CDR3 spans 14 amino acids. Germline CDR1 and CDR2: MNHGY and SAAAGT. The CDR3 DNA is TGTGCCAGCAGTTACTATGTCTCTTCAGATACGCAGTATTTT. Translating it yields CASSYYVSSDTQYF.

This clone has ten or more counts. This sequence joins TRBV7-2 and TRBJ2-4; 9 bases line up with TRBD1. Germline CDR1 SGHTA, CDR2 FQGNSA. With V trimmed by 5 bases and J by 8 bases, 10 bases remained unmatched. The CDR3 has 15 amino acids. CDR3 nucleotides: TGTGCCAGCAGCCTGCGGACAGGGGCGAGGGACATTCAGTACTTC. Its protein is CASSLRTGARDIQYF.

The table lists this clone with a few counts. The chain combines TRBV28 with TRBJ2-1; D may be TRBD1 (6 bases). CDR3 length equals 16 residues. Per germline, CDR1 MDHEN and CDR2 SYDVKM. V lost 4 bases and J lost 0, with 13 bases in between. CDR3 protein: CASSSYLGASYNEQFF. CDR3 sequence (DNA): TGTGCCAGCAGTTCTTACCTGGGGGCCTCCTACAATGAGCAGTTCTTC.

This clone was counted only a few times. The CDR3 loop reads CASSKLERETQYF. DNA for the CDR3: TGTGCCAGCAGTAAACTGGAGAGGGAGACCCAGTACTTC. The chain joins TRBV6-5 to TRBJ2-5, with D unresolved. Germline V gives CDR1 MNHEY, CDR2 SVGAGI. With 5 bases removed from V and 5 bases from J, the gap between germline ends came to 12 bases. CDR3 length: 13 residues.

Here the CDR3 reads CASSVQGDYGYTF. The CDR3 DNA sequence: TGTGCCAGCAGCGTACAGGGCGACTATGGCTACACCTTC. The chain joins TRBV2 to TRBJ1-2; possible D gene TRBD1, 6 bases. Trimming pared 6 bases from V and 3 bases from J, leaving 11 bases between. Per germline, CDR1 SNHLY and CDR2 FYNNEI. The CDR3 has 13 residues.

The rearrangement uses TRBV10-3 and TRBJ2-1; 10 nucleotides line up with TRBD2. The CDR3 covers 15 residues. Germline V gene sequence: CDR1 ENHRY, CDR2 SYGVKD. The ends lost 6 bases at V and 4 bases at J; junction bases unmatched: 6. CDR3: CAISPGLAQYNEQFF. CDR3 sequence (DNA): TGTGCCATCAGCCCGGGACTAGCGCAATACAATGAGCAGTTCTTC.

This clone was counted only a few times. V usage is TRBV28 and J usage is TRBJ2-7, with D tentatively TRBD2 (6 bases). CDR1 is MDHEN and CDR2 is SYDVKM in the germline V gene. The CDR3 contains 13 residues. V was trimmed by 6 bases and J by 9 bases, leaving 18 bases between them. The CDR3 nucleotides are TGTGCCAGCAGACCGCCCGGAGGGTCGGGGCAGTACTTC. As protein: CASRPPGGSGQYF.

This clone was picked up a small number of times. V is TRBV2 and J is TRBJ1-2; D uncertain. CDR3 length: 11 residues. Germline V CDR1 and CDR2: SNHLY, FYNNEI. V lost 8 bases, J lost 6 bases, and 10 bases lay in between. The CDR3 sequence: CASGSGHGYTF. The CDR3 DNA is TGTGCCAGCGGATCAGGCCATGGCTACACCTTC.

V and J are TRBV7-3 and TRBJ1-1; no definite D call. The CDR3 spans 13 residues. The V gene's germline CDR1 is SGHTA and CDR2 FQGTGA. Trimming removed 5 bases at V and 6 bases at J, with 13 bases between. CDR3 amino acids: CASSPRQKAEAFF. CDR3 DNA: TGTGCCAGCAGCCCCCGACAAAAAGCTGAAGCTTTCTTT.

A few counts support this clone. The chain is built from TRBV5-1 and TRBJ1-2, with D perhaps matching TRBD1 (6 bases). V gave up 0 bases and J gave up 2 bases, with 11 bases separating them. This CDR3 contains 15 residues. The germline CDR1 and CDR2 sequences are SGHRS and YFSETQ. The CDR3 DNA follows: TGCGCCAGCAGCTTGGAGGCCAGGGGAAACTATGGCTACACCTTC. It specifies CASSLEARGNYGYTF.

The V and J genes are TRBV18 and TRBJ2-5, with D perhaps matching TRBD2 (6 bases). V lost 0 bases to trimming and J lost 3 bases, with 8 bases between them. The V gene's germline CDR1 is KGHSH and CDR2 LQKENI. The CDR3 runs to 14 residues. This CDR3 reads CASSPPEGEETQYF. DNA of the CDR3: TGTGCCAGCTCACCACCGGAGGGAGAAGAGACCCAGTACTTC.

V usage is TRBV30 and J usage is TRBJ1-4; D ambiguous. V was trimmed by 3 bases and J by 3 bases, leaving 8 bases between them. The CDR3 loop spans 13 amino acids. CDR1 is GTSNPN and CDR2 is SVGIG in the germline V gene (reference sequence). DNA for the CDR3: TGTGCCTGGAGGAGGGTGCCTAATGAAAAACTGTTTTTT. Its protein product is CAWRRVPNEKLFF.

This rearrangement joins TRBV5-4 to TRBJ2-7; 16 bases are a match to TRBD2. CDR1 and CDR2 from the germline V gene are SGHNT and YYREEE (reference sequence). CDR3 size: 16 residues. J lost 2 bases, V lost 4 bases, and 3 bases had no gene match. CDR3: CASSPGTSGRAYEQYF. CDR3 DNA: TGTGCCAGCAGCCCGGGGACTAGCGGGAGGGCCTACGAGCAGTACTTC.

This clone was seen only a few times. The chain employs TRBV5-1 and TRBJ2-1; TRBD2 matches at 9 bases. V was clipped by 9 bases and J by 6 bases; unmatched bases: 10. Germline values: CDR1 SGHRS, CDR2 YFSETQ. The CDR3 spans 14 residues. The DNA of the CDR3 is TGCGCCACTCGGGCGCGGGAGGGGTTCAATGAGCAGTTCTTC. Its translation: CATRAREGFNEQFF.

This clone has more than one count but fewer than ten. V gene TRBV5-4 combines with J gene TRBJ1-1; 10 nucleotides align to TRBD1. This CDR3 has 15 amino acids. The germline gives CDR1 SGHNT, CDR2 YYREEE (reference sequence). With 4 bases clipped from V and 2 bases from J, the junction kept 5 bases outside the gene matches. The CDR3 nucleotides are TGTGCCAGCAGCATATTGACAGGGGGCAACACTGAAGCTTTCTTT. Encoded protein: CASSILTGGNTEAFF.

This clone was counted ten times or more. This chain links TRBV30 with TRBJ2-3; 11 bases map to TRBD2. The CDR3 spans 15 residues. Trimming cost V 5 bases and J 4 bases; bases outside gene matches: 8. Germline CDR1 reads GTSNPN; CDR2 reads SVGIG (reference sequence). The DNA for the CDR3 is TGTGCCTGGGCCCGACTAGCGGGATTAGCAGATACGCAGTATTTT. It is translated as CAWARLAGLADTQYF. Full variable domain (missing parts from reference TRBV30 and TRBJ2-3): SQTIHQWPATLVQPVGSPLSLECTVEGTSNPNLYWYRQAAGRGLQLLFYSVGIGQISSEVPQNLSASRPQDRQFILSSKKLLLSDSGFYLCAWARLAGLADTQYFGPGTRLTVL.

This chain uses TRBV6-5 with TRBJ1-1; 8 nucleotides line up with TRBD1. CDR1 MNHEY and CDR2 SVGAGI come from the germline V gene. This CDR3 has 14 amino acids. J was trimmed by 4 bases and V by 7 bases; bases with no gene match: 8. CDR3 nucleotide sequence: TGTGCCAGCATTGACGACAGGGGTGGCACTGAAGCTTTCTTT. Translation: CASIDDRGGTEAFF.

The J gene is TRBJ1-2, the V gene TRBV13; possibly TRBD1 for D (5 bases). Trimming removed 5 bases at V and 4 bases at J, with 8 bases between. This CDR3 has 12 residues. CDR1 PRHDT and CDR2 FYEKMQ come from the germline V gene (reference sequence). DNA of the CDR3: TGTGCCAGCAGCGATCAGGGCTATGGCTACACCTTC. It encodes CASSDQGYGYTF.

This clone was observed a handful of times. This chain joins TRBV7-8 and TRBJ2-1; D may be TRBD2 (5 bases). Germline V lookup: CDR1 SGHVS, CDR2 FQNEAQ. The CDR3 contains 13 residues. Trimming cost V 5 bases and J 5 bases, with 10 bases left between them. The CDR3 here is CASSISADNEQFF. CDR3 bases: TGTGCCAGCAGCATTAGCGCGGACAATGAGCAGTTCTTC.

This clone was seen a few times. The sample carries other DNA sequences with the same CDR3. This chain connects TRBV27 to TRBJ1-1, with D possibly TRBD1 on 5 matching bases. Germline-derived CDR1 and CDR2 are MNHEY and SMNVEV (reference sequence). This CDR3 region has 14 residues. V was pared by 2 bases and J by 0 bases, with 7 bases between. The CDR3 nucleotides read TGTGCCAGCAGTTTACAGGGTATGAACACTGAAGCTTTCTTT. As protein: CASSLQGMNTEAFF.

The chain couples TRBV19 to TRBJ2-1; 9 bases align to TRBD2. The junction had 2 bases not matched to a gene; V was cut back by 3 bases and J by 5 bases. Germline CDR1 reads LNHDA; CDR2 reads SQIVND (reference sequence). The CDR3 contains 14 residues. The CDR3 region is CASSILAGHNEQFF. CDR3 bases: TGTGCCAGTAGTATCCTAGCGGGGCACAATGAGCAGTTCTTC.

This clone was seen a few times. This rearrangement joins TRBV6-6 to TRBJ1-5; 7 bases are shared with TRBD1. The CDR3 sequence is 15 residues long. Losses at the gene ends were 0 bases for V and 5 bases for J; bases not matched to a gene: 4. CDR1 is MNHNY and CDR2 is SVGAGI in the germline V gene (reference sequence). As DNA, the CDR3 is TGTGCCAGCAGTTACTCGAAAGGGGGCGATCAGCCCCAGCATTTT. Protein product: CASSYSKGGDQPQHF.

The V call is TRBV4-1, the J call TRBJ1-2, with D tentatively TRBD1 (6 bases). Germline loops: CDR1 MGHRA, CDR2 YSYEKL. Trimming removed 0 bases at V and 5 bases at J, with 28 bases between. The CDR3 totals 20 residues. CDR3 residues: CASSQDSKPRTSYREYGYTF. The CDR3 DNA sequence: TGCGCCAGCAGCCAAGATAGCAAACCTCGAACATCCTACAGGGAGTATGGCTACACCTTC.